The 16 T cell receptor beta chains presented below share a single source sample, sequenced in a study of cytomegalovirus exposure and HLA in healthy donors. The PCR was carried out with 60 Vbeta primers and 13 Jbeta primers. TCRdb keeps only in-frame clones here, not all; method: immunoSEQ multiplex PCR. The sample includes more than 90,000 clones, 65% to 85% of them seen just once. Source material: PBMCs. The receptors were gathered from a man aged 45-65 years in good health and CMV-seropositive.

In this sample, this clone turned up a few times. The gene calls are TRBV7-2 and TRBJ2-5; D gene unclear. The CDR3 sequence is 12 residues long. The ends were cut back, 5 bases at V and 5 bases at J, with 9 bases in the middle. Germline V gene data show CDR1 as SGHTA and CDR2 as FQGNSA. CDR3: CASSPWPETQYF. The CDR3 bases are TGTGCCAGCAGCCCGTGGCCGGAGACCCAGTACTTC.

This sequence joins TRBV2 and TRBJ2-7, with 8 bases that match TRBD1. The length of the CDR3 is 17 residues. Trimming removed 4 bases from V and 6 bases from J; junction bases left unmatched: 17. The V gene's germline CDR1 is SNHLY and CDR2 FYNNEI. The CDR3 DNA is TGTGCCAGCAGTGTCAGCCGAGGGACAGGCTACAGTCGCGAGCAGTACTTC. It encodes CASSVSRGTGYSREQYF.

This clone has only one observation. The gene calls are TRBV19 and TRBJ1-6; D gene ambiguous. The ends were cut back, 5 bases at V and 4 bases at J, with 12 bases in the middle. Germline CDR1 reads LNHDA; CDR2 reads SQIVND (reference sequence). The CDR3 covers 15 residues. DNA for the CDR3: TGTGCCAGTAGTCCCCGGGAGGAGTATAATTCACCCCTCCACTTT. Translation: CASSPREEYNSPLHF.

The rearrangement joins TRBV5-4 to TRBJ2-1; D gene unclear. The CDR3 is made up of 12 amino acids. Germline loops: CDR1 SGHNT, CDR2 YYREEE (reference sequence). The ends were cut back, 5 bases at V and 9 bases at J, with 12 bases in the middle. This chain's CDR3 is CASSRDSREQFF. Here the CDR3 DNA reads TGTGCCAGCAGTCGAGACTCCCGTGAGCAGTTCTTC.

The gene calls are TRBV6-6 and TRBJ1-4; possibly TRBD1 for D (6 bases). The CDR3 runs to 14 residues. Trimming removed 3 bases from V and 7 bases from J, with 12 bases in between. Germline V lookup: CDR1 MNHNY, CDR2 SVGAGI (reference sequence). CDR3 DNA: TGTGCCAGCAGTTATGGGGGGGCGCCTGAAAAACTGTTTTTT. It specifies CASSYGGAPEKLFF.

The rearrangement uses TRBV4-1 and TRBJ2-5, with 8 bases lining up with TRBD1. With V trimmed by 0 bases and J by 5 bases, 5 bases remained unmatched. Germline V gene lookup returns CDR1 MGHRA and CDR2 YSYEKL. The CDR3 runs 15 residues. The CDR3 spells CASSQDQGAYETQYF. CDR3 DNA: TGCGCCAGCAGCCAAGATCAGGGGGCCTATGAGACCCAGTACTTC.

This clone is a singleton in its sample. V and J are TRBV7-9 and TRBJ2-5; 12 positions agree with TRBD2. With 5 bases clipped from V and 2 bases from J, the junction kept 6 bases outside the gene matches. This CDR3 has 16 amino acids. Germline assignment: CDR1 SEHNR and CDR2 FQNEAQ (reference sequence). Here the CDR3 DNA reads TGTGCCAGCAGCGGTCGGACTAGCGGGACTCAAGAGACCCAGTACTTC. It specifies CASSGRTSGTQETQYF.

V usage is TRBV7-2 and J usage is TRBJ1-5, with TRBD1 identical over 11 bases. The CDR3 is 15 amino acids. After removal of 5 bases from V and 2 bases from J, the junction contained 2 bases not matched to a gene. Germline loops: CDR1 SGHTA, CDR2 FQGNSA. The CDR3 region has the DNA TGTGCCAGCAGCGGACAGGGGGCGGGCAATCAGCCCCAGCATTTT. Translation: CASSGQGAGNQPQHF.

The chain is built from TRBV5-4 and TRBJ2-1; TRBD2 agrees at 15 bases. The CDR3 length is 18 residues. CDR1 and CDR2 (germline): SGHNT, YYREEE (reference sequence). The trim removed 9 bases at V and 0 bases at J, leaving 10 bases unmatched. CDR3 sequence: CATRGTSGGTSSYNEQFF. The CDR3 coding sequence is TGTGCCACCCGTGGGACTAGCGGGGGGACGAGCTCCTACAATGAGCAGTTCTTC.

The gene calls are TRBV19 and TRBJ1-1; 9 bases agree with TRBD1. The CDR3 consists of 15 residues. Germline CDR1 and CDR2: LNHDA and SQIVND (reference sequence). V lost 6 bases to trimming and J lost 6 bases; unmatched junction nucleotides: 11. This CDR3 reads CASRQGAAGAPEAFF. For the CDR3, the DNA is TGTGCCAGTAGACAGGGGGCGGCAGGTGCCCCTGAAGCTTTCTTT.

The rearrangement joins TRBV18 to TRBJ2-2; no reliable D call. Germline-derived CDR1 and CDR2 are KGHSH and LQKENI. The V end lost 0 bases, the J end lost 1 base, and 9 bases lay between the germline ends. The length of the CDR3 is 16 residues. The CDR3 DNA reads as TGTGCCAGCTCACCACCGCGAGCAAGGAACACCGGGGAGCTGTTTTTT. Amino acids: CASSPPRARNTGELFF.

The sample holds one count of this clone. The chain uses TRBV6-1 and TRBJ1-4; D gene ambiguous. Trimming pared 4 bases from V and 8 bases from J, leaving 17 bases between. Germline CDR1 MNHNS, CDR2 SASEGT. The CDR3 has 15 residues. The CDR3, as DNA: TGTGCCAGCAGTGGATACACCCGGCGGAAGGAAAAACTGTTTTTT. This translates into CASSGYTRRKEKLFF.

This clone was seen a single time. This sequence joins TRBV6-5 and TRBJ2-3; 11 nucleotides match TRBD2. CDR3 size: 12 residues. V gave up 5 bases and J gave up 15 bases; unmatched junction bases: 7. Germline loops: CDR1 MNHEY, CDR2 SVGAGI. The CDR3 here is CASSRLAGPPYF. For the CDR3, the DNA is TGTGCCAGCAGTAGACTAGCGGGGCCCCCATATTTT.

The V and J genes are TRBV9 and TRBJ2-2, with a possible D match to TRBD1 (6 bases). The V end was cut by 4 bases, the J end by 3 bases, with 13 bases between. CDR1 is SGDLS and CDR2 is YYNGEE in the germline V gene. The CDR3 consists of 15 residues. Here the CDR3 reads CASSPGQTDTGELFF. CDR3 nucleotides: TGTGCCAGCAGCCCTGGACAGACGGACACCGGGGAGCTGTTTTTT.

The J gene is TRBJ2-1, the V gene TRBV11-3, with a possible D match to TRBD2 (6 bases). This CDR3 is 16 amino acids long. Per the germline V gene, CDR1 is SGHNT and CDR2 is YENEEA. The V end lost 0 bases, the J end lost 1 base, and 10 bases lay between the germline ends. The CDR3 spells CASSLEGGASYNEQFF. The CDR3 nucleotides are TGTGCCAGCAGCTTAGAGGGCGGGGCTTCCTACAATGAGCAGTTCTTC.

The CDR3 sequence is CASSLDLRGVGTDTQYF. The CDR3 DNA follows: TGTGCCAGCAGCTTAGATCTACGGGGGGTAGGCACAGATACGCAGTATTTT. The V and J genes are TRBV11-3 and TRBJ2-3; TRBD2 matches 7 bases. Germline CDR1 SGHNT, CDR2 YENEEA. This CDR3 is built from 17 residues. The J segment lost 1 base and the V segment lost 0 bases, leaving 7 bases of the junction unmatched.